This T cell receptor beta chain was documented in a study of T cell responses to AZD1222 COVID-19 vaccine (dated by TCRdb to about 2021). As for the study more broadly: TCR sequencing covered some 250 trial participants: roughly 200 given two doses of AZD1222 and about 26 given two doses of MenACWY control vaccine. Trial participants were enrolled by age into 18-55, 56-69 and 70-plus year subgroups, with roughly 160, 29 and 62 TCR-sequenced participants respectively.

Explained via the paper, the time point label denotes: about 28 days (+/-7) after the second vaccine dose. AZD1222 recipients with second doses at about 4 weeks or about 12 weeks were pooled, because spike-specific TCR depth and breadth did not differ between schedules. Vaccinee samples came from UK trials COV001 and COV002, including a single-blind randomized controlled phase 2/3 trial of AZD1222 (ChAdOx1 nCoV-19) in healthy adults. For TCRbeta chain sequencing, PBMC samples were collected from trial participants at day 0 and at day 28 after the second dose. Points the paper makes about the study in general: No day 14 peak-response samples were available, so repertoires were characterized only after the peak T cell response. After two AZD1222 doses, both the breadth and the depth of spike-specific TCRs were significantly higher than at day 0 and than in MenACWY recipients. The 56-69-year group was small, and its depth increase did not reach significance, likely because of low power. Conclusions about previously exposed vaccinees are limited because only six or seven AZD1222 recipients were SARS-CoV-2 seropositive at baseline. Participants were mostly white British and included more females than males, and it was suggested by the authors that clonal diversity may have been underestimated. Epitopes outside the regions mutated in the B.1.351 and B.1.1.7 variants were reportedly recognized by nearly half of the unique spike-specific TCRs. Vaccine-associated CD4 TCRs spanned the whole spike protein, with dominant responses in regions 160-218 and 743-854.

Comments on this clone: The clone's antigen remains unknown. The input lacks base qualities; no much larger clone sits a single base away.

The CDR3 regions of human TCRbeta chains were analyzed by immunosequencing. The study's processing was this. Repertoire TCRs were checked for matches against a reference library of SARS-CoV-2-specific TCRs that had been generated using the MIRA antigen-specificity platform. Breadth was defined as the fraction of unique TCRs that were SARS-CoV-2-associated. Depth was defined as the fraction of total T cells that were SARS-CoV-2-associated. Using the MIRA data, each spike-specific TCR was mapped to the spike region that the TCR reacts to and placed in a CD4 or CD8 class. Log10-transformed breadth and depth values were compared by one-way ANOVA with Sidak's multiple comparisons tests. TCRdb took over this immuneACCESS table, retaining in-frame rearrangements with V and J assigned. Such tables are incomplete; in checked studies, under half of the missing clones stem from an unresolved V gene, and the remainder is unexplained. The V and J calls and clone size come from that table; D and trimming were worked out from the DNA. The sample table shows about 110,000 clones, and over 85% are seen once. The ten largest clones represent around 2.5% of the sample.

Reading from cysteine to phenylalanine, the CDR3 counts 16 amino acids. The entry retains the CDR3 DNA only, 48 bases that are in frame from base 1. Looking up the germline V gene yields CDR1 MNHEY and CDR2 SVGAGI. The junction carries 16 bases between V and J, which are trimmed by 2 bases and 2 bases respectively. The receptor was derived from an adult who received the AZD1222 COVID-19 vaccine. The rearranged segments are TRBV6-5 and TRBJ2-7; there is no confident call for the D gene. The specimen was peripheral blood, collected 28 days after the second AZD1222 dose. CDR3 loop: CASSYQSGPPAYEQYF. The DNA reads TGTGCCAGCAGTTACCAATCAGGCCCTCCGGCCTACGAGCAGTACTTC.